This TCR beta chain was found in a study of blood T cell repertoires in COVID-19. About the study: COVID-19 samples, acute and convalescent, were from the United States, Italy and Spain.

The CDR3 is 12 residues long. V lost 3 bases and J 4 bases, leaving 5 bases between the germline ends. The germline V gene encodes CDR1 SGHTA and CDR2 FQGNSA. The method was immunoSEQ multiplex PCR; TCRdb's version includes in-frame clones alone and lacks a portion of them. Of some 73,000 clones listed, 65% to 90% are singletons. The rearrangement joins TRBV7-2 to TRBJ2-3, with unresolved D. The TCR comes from a man between 45 and 60 years old with COVID-19, enrolled during active disease. The sequencing input was peripheral blood. CDR3 sequence: CASSFLADTQYF. The CDR3 nucleotides read TGTGCCAGCAGCTTTCTCGCAGATACGCAGTATTTT.